Shown below are 32 T cell receptor beta chains from a single sample sequenced in a study of PD-L1 blockade in urothelial cancer. Time point reported: pretreatment peripheral blood. Libraries were prepared by immunoSEQ multiplex PCR; TCRdb keeps only in-frame clonotypes and omits some of them. Of about 56,000 clones listed, 65% to 90% are singletons. The sample consisted of PBMCs, taken around atezolizumab (anti-PD-L1) treatment. These receptors came from a man aged 65-85 years with urothelial cancer.

The J gene is TRBJ1-2, the V gene TRBV5-8; 7 bases are a match to TRBD1. CDR1 SGHTS and CDR2 YDEGEE come from the germline V gene. Trimming at V came to 0 bases and at J to 5 bases, leaving 10 bases not matched to a gene. The CDR3 is 16 amino acids. CDR3 residues: CASSLEGRGVTYGYTF. In DNA, the CDR3 is TGTGCCAGCAGCTTGGAGGGCAGGGGGGTAACATATGGCTACACCTTC. The whole variable domain, remainder taken from reference TRBV5-8 and TRBJ1-2, is EAGVTQSPTHLIKTRGQQATLRCSPISGHTSVYWYQQALGLGLQFLLWYDEGEERNRGNFPPRFSGRQFPNYSSELNVNALELEDSALYLCASSLEGRGVTYGYTFGSGTRLTVV.

The rearrangement links TRBV10-3 to TRBJ2-7; tentatively, D is TRBD2 (6 bases). CDR1 is ENHRY, CDR2 SYGVKD, per germline. V lost 4 bases and J lost 2, with 15 bases in between. The CDR3 extends over 15 amino acids. CDR3 sequence: CAISGSGGTPYEQYF. The CDR3 coding sequence is TGTGCCATCAGTGGTTCAGGAGGGACTCCCTACGAGCAGTACTTC.

The chain combines TRBV2 with TRBJ2-1, with 9 bases that match TRBD1. The germline gives CDR1 SNHLY, CDR2 FYNNEI. This CDR3 has 14 amino acids. V lost 6 bases to trimming and J lost 5 bases; unmatched junction nucleotides: 5. The DNA of the CDR3 is TGTGCCAGCAGCCCTGGGACAGGGAACAATGAGCAGTTCTTC. Translating it yields CASSPGTGNNEQFF.

This chain's CDR3 is CASSPDSGRPTYEQYF. The CDR3, as DNA: TGTGCCAGCAGCCCCGATAGCGGGAGGCCCACCTACGAGCAGTACTTC. This rearrangement joins TRBV7-9 to TRBJ2-7; TRBD2 agrees at 10 bases. Germline V CDR1 and CDR2: SEHNR, FQNEAQ (reference sequence). This CDR3 is built from 16 residues. V lost 5 bases and J lost 2; bases outside the gene matches: 9.

This clone was detected only a few times. The CDR3 sequence is CASSASGTVNTEAFF. For the CDR3, the DNA is TGTGCCAGCAGCGCTTCCGGGACAGTGAACACTGAAGCTTTCTTT. The V and J genes are TRBV9 and TRBJ1-1; 7 nucleotides line up with TRBD1. The CDR3 is made up of 15 amino acids. The germline V gene has CDR1 SGDLS and CDR2 YYNGEE. V was pared by 3 bases and J by 0 bases, with 5 bases of the junction left unmatched.

In this sample, this clone turned up once. J is TRBJ1-1 and V is TRBV7-8, with D possibly TRBD1 on 6 matching bases. CDR3 length equals 16 residues. V lost 0 bases and J 4 bases, leaving 15 bases between the germline ends. Germline V CDR1 and CDR2: SGHVS, FQNEAQ. CDR3 DNA sequence: TGTGCCAGCAGCTTAGCGCACGCAGGGGTCAGCACTGAAGCTTTCTTT. It specifies CASSLAHAGVSTEAFF.

The chain employs TRBV5-6 and TRBJ1-1; 8 positions match TRBD1. J gave up 4 bases and V 3 bases, and 5 bases lay outside the gene matches. CDR1 and CDR2 (germline): SGHDT, YYEEEE. The CDR3 sequence is 14 residues long. The CDR3 region is CASSSWTGTTEAFF. The DNA of the CDR3 is TGTGCCAGCAGCTCCTGGACAGGGACCACTGAAGCTTTCTTT.

V is TRBV30 and J is TRBJ2-2, with D perhaps matching TRBD2 (5 bases). The germline CDR1 and CDR2 sequences are GTSNPN and SVGIG (reference sequence). There are 14 residues in the CDR3. The ends were cut back, 1 base at V and 5 bases at J, with 11 bases in the middle. The CDR3, as DNA: TGTGCCTGGAGTGGGAGGTACCCAACCGGGGAGCTGTTTTTT. It codes for CAWSGRYPTGELFF.

The chain uses TRBV29-1 and TRBJ2-7, with a weak D call TRBD2 (6 bases). The CDR3 has 14 amino acids. CDR1 is SQVTM and CDR2 is ANQGSEA in the germline V gene. Trimming removed 4 bases from V and 2 bases from J, with 15 bases in between. CDR3 amino acids: CSVVWDFTAYEQYF. DNA of the CDR3: TGCAGCGTTGTTTGGGACTTTACAGCCTACGAGCAGTACTTC.

The chain couples TRBV6-4 to TRBJ2-1; 13 bases line up with TRBD2. J was trimmed by 5 bases and V by 6 bases; bases with no gene match: 7. The length of the CDR3 is 16 residues. Per the germline V gene, CDR1 is MRHNA and CDR2 is SNTAGT. CDR3 amino acids: CASSPGLAGAHNEQFF. CDR3 nucleotide sequence: TGTGCCAGCAGCCCTGGACTAGCGGGAGCTCACAATGAGCAGTTCTTC.

This rearrangement joins TRBV5-1 to TRBJ2-7; D not resolved. The CDR3 has 15 residues. Per the germline V gene, CDR1 is SGHRS and CDR2 is YFSETQ. V gave up 0 bases and J gave up 1 base, with 11 bases separating them. The CDR3 DNA follows: TGCGCCAGCAGCTTGGCCTCACAACAGTCCTACGAGCAGTACTTC. This gives the protein CASSLASQQSYEQYF. Looking up the rest from reference TRBV5-1 and TRBJ2-7 gives the full variable domain: KAGVTQTPRYLIKTRGQQVTLSCSPISGHRSVSWYQQTPGQGLQFLFEYFSETQRNKGNFPGRFSGRQFSNSRSEMNVSTLELGDSALYLCASSLASQQSYEQYFGPGTRLTVT.

The chain carries TRBV10-2 and TRBJ1-1; a possible D gene is TRBD1 (6 bases). Trimming removed 4 bases at V and 6 bases at J, with 15 bases between. The CDR3 covers 14 residues. Germline CDR1 and CDR2: WSHSY and SAAADI. CDR3 sequence reads: CASSANRVYPEAFF. CDR3 coding DNA: TGCGCCAGCAGTGCCAACAGGGTATACCCTGAAGCTTTCTTT.

The rearrangement links TRBV4-2 to TRBJ2-7, with 12 bases identical to TRBD2. V gave up 3 bases and J gave up 1 base; unmatched junction bases: 4. The germline CDR1 and CDR2 sequences are LGHNA and YNFKEQ. The CDR3 length is 16 residues. CDR3 coding DNA: TGTGCCAGCAGCCAGGGGACTAGCGGGTTATCCTACGAGCAGTACTTC. Translating it yields CASSQGTSGLSYEQYF.

The V and J genes are TRBV2 and TRBJ2-7; 7 bases match TRBD2. Looked up from germline, CDR1 is SNHLY and CDR2 is FYNNEI. Trimming cost V 8 bases and J 7 bases; bases outside gene matches: 5. The CDR3 covers 11 residues. The CDR3 DNA follows: TGTGCCAGCGGGGGGGGAGTGGAGCAGTACTTC. Its protein product is CASGGGVEQYF.

The J gene is TRBJ1-3, the V gene TRBV5-5; a weak D match, TRBD1 (5 bases). Per the germline V gene, CDR1 is SGHKS and CDR2 is YYEKEE (reference sequence). The CDR3 consists of 15 residues. V was shortened by 1 base and J by 0 bases, with 8 bases between the two germline ends. DNA for the CDR3: TGTGCCAGCAGCTTGACGGGGGGCTCTGGAAACACCATATATTTT. Its translation is CASSLTGGSGNTIYF.

The chain uses TRBV7-9 and TRBJ1-3; D perhaps matches TRBD1 (5 bases). CDR3 length equals 16 residues. The ends were cut back, 1 base at V and 3 bases at J, with 13 bases in the middle. Germline CDR1 reads SEHNR; CDR2 reads FQNEAQ (reference sequence). As DNA, the CDR3 is TGTGCCAGCAGCTTAGTAAGGGGCGTATTTGGAAACACCATATATTTT. Protein: CASSLVRGVFGNTIYF.

The CDR3 DNA is TGTGCCAGCAGCTGGGGGGGACATCAGTACGAGCAGTACTTC. It yields the protein CASSWGGHQYEQYF. This chain connects TRBV5-6 to TRBJ2-7, with D possibly being TRBD2 (7 bases). This CDR3 region has 14 residues. Trimming stripped 3 bases from V and 4 bases from J, with 14 bases between. The germline V gene has CDR1 SGHDT and CDR2 YYEEEE. Variable domain in full (rest from reference TRBV5-6 and TRBJ2-7): DAGVTQSPTHLIKTRGQQVTLRCSPKSGHDTVSWYQQALGQGPQFIFQYYEEEERQRGNFPDRFSGHQFPNYSSELNVNALLLGDSALYLCASSWGGHQYEQYFGPGTRLTVT.

This clone has only one observation. This rearrangement joins TRBV5-1 to TRBJ2-3; 8 bases line up with TRBD2. Germline values: CDR1 SGHRS, CDR2 YFSETQ. This CDR3 is built from 15 residues. Trimming took 3 bases from V and 4 from J; bases not matched to a gene: 7. As DNA, the CDR3 is TGCGCCAGCAGCTCCTGGACTAGCCGGGCAGATACGCAGTATTTT. Protein product: CASSSWTSRADTQYF.

J is TRBJ2-7 and V is TRBV7-6; TRBD2 aligns across 11 bases. The CDR3 runs to 17 residues. Trimming took 1 base from V and 2 from J; bases not matched to a gene: 7. CDR1 and CDR2 (germline): SGHVS, FNYEAQ. CDR3 in amino acids: CASSLDQLAGGTYEQYF. The CDR3 DNA reads as TGTGCCAGCAGCTTAGACCAGCTAGCGGGAGGAACCTACGAGCAGTACTTC.

The chain links TRBV19 to TRBJ1-5; TRBD1 matches 7 bases. The CDR3 length is 14 residues. The V and J ends lost 4 bases and 4 bases, in that order; junction bases with no gene match: 4. The V gene's germline CDR1 is LNHDA and CDR2 SQIVND (reference sequence). CDR3 coding DNA: TGTGCCAGTAGTAGCTCCAGGGGGAATCAGCCCCAGCATTTT. Encoded protein: CASSSSRGNQPQHF.

The rearrangement uses TRBV2 and TRBJ1-3, with 9 bases lining up with TRBD1. This CDR3 is built from 15 residues. Germline CDR1 SNHLY, CDR2 FYNNEI. The J segment lost 4 bases and the V segment lost 1 base, leaving 2 bases of the junction unmatched. CDR3 bases: TGTGCCAGCAGTGAAGACAGGGGGCGAGGAAACACCATATATTTT. It specifies CASSEDRGRGNTIYF.

CDR3 in DNA: TGTGCCAGTACACAGGGTTGGAGCACTGAAGCTTTCTTT. Translation: CASTQGWSTEAFF. V gene TRBV19 combines with J gene TRBJ1-1, with D possibly TRBD1 on 6 matching bases. The CDR3 has 13 amino acids. From germline, CDR1 is LNHDA and CDR2 SQIVND (reference sequence). V was shortened by 7 bases and J by 4 bases, with 13 bases between the two germline ends.

V and J are TRBV6-1 and TRBJ2-7; TRBD1 agrees at 10 bases. The CDR3 has 14 amino acids. CDR1 and CDR2 (germline): MNHNS, SASEGT. Trimming cost V 6 bases and J 7 bases; bases outside gene matches: 9. The CDR3 protein is CASRETGGAKEQYF. Here the CDR3 DNA reads TGTGCCAGCAGGGAGACAGGGGGCGCGAAAGAGCAGTACTTC.

The J gene is TRBJ2-3, the V gene TRBV15; D is undetermined. Trimming pared 0 bases from V and 0 bases from J, leaving 10 bases between. The CDR3 consists of 16 residues. CDR1 LNHNV and CDR2 YYDKDF come from the germline V gene (reference sequence). The CDR3 loop is CATSRDLGLSTDTQYF. The CDR3 bases are TGTGCCACCAGCAGAGATTTGGGCTTAAGCACAGATACGCAGTATTTT.

Turning to this clone: The sample carries other DNA sequences with the same CDR3. The chain has TRBV2 and TRBJ2-7, with TRBD1 matching 7 bases. The CDR3 consists of 12 residues. V trimming: 6 bases; J trimming: 3 bases; junction bases outside the gene matches: 2. The germline V gene has CDR1 SNHLY and CDR2 FYNNEI. DNA of the CDR3: TGTGCCAGCAGGAGGGACAGCTACGAGCAGTACTTC. Amino acid sequence: CASRRDSYEQYF.

This sequence joins TRBV9 and TRBJ2-2; 9 bases map to TRBD2. The V and J ends lost 2 bases and 7 bases, in that order; junction bases with no gene match: 12. The CDR3 extends over 17 amino acids. Germline CDR1 is SGDLS and CDR2 is YYNGEE. Here the CDR3 reads CASSVLGASGTIGELFF. CDR3 bases: TGTGCCAGCAGCGTTCTCGGGGCTAGCGGGACTATCGGGGAGCTGTTTTTT.

This chain connects TRBV6-1 to TRBJ2-5, with 8 nucleotides matching TRBD1. CDR3 length equals 15 residues. Losses at the gene ends were 5 bases for V and 0 bases for J; bases not matched to a gene: 5. CDR1 is MNHNS and CDR2 is SASEGT in the germline V gene. In DNA, the CDR3 is TGTGCCAGCAGTTGGGACAGGAGACACCAAGAGACCCAGTACTTC. Translated: CASSWDRRHQETQYF.

The gene calls are TRBV6-1 and TRBJ1-1; D might be TRBD1 (6 bases). Trimming cost V 8 bases and J 1 base, with 11 bases left between them. Germline-derived CDR1 and CDR2 are MNHNS and SASEGT. This CDR3 comprises 13 residues. The CDR3 DNA is TGTGCCAGCTCGGCAGGGGCGAACACTGAAGCTTTCTTT. It is translated as CASSAGANTEAFF.

This clone has only a few counts. The V and J genes are TRBV30 and TRBJ2-6; TRBD1 agrees at 7 bases. CDR3 length equals 17 residues. Germline V gene data show CDR1 as GTSNPN and CDR2 as SVGIG (reference sequence). The trim removed 4 bases at V and 0 bases at J, leaving 9 bases unmatched. For the CDR3, the DNA is TGTGCCTGGACACACCGGGACAGTTACTCTGGGGCCAACGTCCTGACTTTC. It codes for CAWTHRDSYSGANVLTF.

This clone was seen more than once but under ten times. The J gene is TRBJ1-2, the V gene TRBV10-1; 7 nucleotides match TRBD1. The CDR3 has 11 residues. Per germline, CDR1 WNHNN and CDR2 SYGVQD (reference sequence). V lost 8 bases to trimming and J lost 5 bases; unmatched junction nucleotides: 2. The CDR3 nucleotides are TGCGCCAGCTTACAGGGGTATGGCTACACCTTC. It translates to CASLQGYGYTF.

The CDR3 is CASSQDPLAGKFF. In DNA, the CDR3 is TGCGCCAGCAGCCAGGACCCTCTAGCGGGAAAGTTCTTC. The rearrangement links TRBV4-1 to TRBJ2-1, with TRBD2 identical over 9 bases. Germline loops: CDR1 MGHRA, CDR2 YSYEKL. This CDR3 comprises 13 residues. With 3 bases clipped from V and 14 bases from J, the junction kept 8 bases outside the gene matches.

The CDR3 coding sequence is TGTGCCATCAGTGAGACGGGCAGAGCGGGAGGGCCCGGGGAGCTGTTTTTT. Its protein is CAISETGRAGGPGELFF. The chain joins TRBV10-3 to TRBJ2-2; TRBD2 aligns across 10 bases. The V segment lost 2 bases and the J segment 6 bases; nucleotides outside the gene matches: 9. This CDR3 has 17 residues. CDR1 and CDR2 from the germline V gene are ENHRY and SYGVKD.